The 20 T cell receptor beta chains in this list originate from one sample, sequenced in a study of a mutant IDH1 vaccine in newly diagnosed glioma. Measured with immunoSEQ multiplex PCR; TCRdb has only the in-frame clones, and not every one. The sample records around 50,000 clones, about nine tenths being singletons. Time point defined: baseline, week 1 (first vaccination visit). Treatment denoted: pre-vaccination baseline after standard-of-care therapy. Specimen: PBMCs, collected from a glioma patient treated with radiotherapy, temozolomide or both. All receptors derive from a middle-aged man with glioma.

The chain is built from TRBV5-6 and TRBJ2-6; D unclear. Between the trimmed V and J ends, which lost 3 bases and 2 bases, there was a span of 6 bases. The CDR3 is made up of 14 amino acids. CDR1 is SGHDT, CDR2 YYEEEE, per germline. CDR3 bases: TGTGCCAGCAGCTGGAAACCTGGGGCCAACGTCCTGACTTTC. Translated: CASSWKPGANVLTF.

The chain couples TRBV19 to TRBJ1-2, with D unclear. V lost 1 base, J lost 0 bases, and 12 bases lay in between. Per germline, CDR1 LNHDA and CDR2 SQIVND (reference sequence). CDR3 length: 16 amino acids. The CDR3 DNA follows: TGTGCCAGTAGTATAGCCGGACCAGGAGCTAACTATGGCTACACCTTC. Residues: CASSIAGPGANYGYTF.

This clone was counted only a few times. The chain joins TRBV4-3 to TRBJ2-3; 7 nucleotides align to TRBD2. Germline V gene data show CDR1 as LGHNA and CDR2 as YSLEER. CDR3 size: 15 residues. V shed 2 bases, J shed 2 bases, and the junction held 4 bases outside the gene matches. The CDR3 sequence: CASSQLAELTDTQYF. DNA of the CDR3: TGCGCCAGCAGCCAACTAGCGGAGCTCACAGATACGCAGTATTTT.

The chain joins TRBV5-1 to TRBJ1-5, with a tentative D call TRBD1 (5 bases). CDR3 length: 15 amino acids. Trimming removed 0 bases at V and 1 base at J, with 8 bases between. The germline V gene encodes CDR1 SGHRS and CDR2 YFSETQ. The CDR3 DNA sequence: TGCGCCAGCAGCTTGGGTGGGGGGAGCAATCAGCCCCAGCATTTT. Amino acid sequence: CASSLGGGSNQPQHF.

The chain links TRBV27 to TRBJ2-7; weak D call: TRBD2 (5 bases). The CDR3 covers 14 residues. CDR1 and CDR2 (germline): MNHEY, SMNVEV (reference sequence). V shed 2 bases and J shed 7 bases, with 15 bases lying between them. This CDR3 reads CASSLRDYPFEQYF. The CDR3 nucleotides read TGTGCCAGCAGTTTACGAGACTACCCCTTTGAGCAGTACTTC.

The chain recombines TRBV28 with TRBJ2-7, with 7 nucleotides matching TRBD1. CDR3 length: 14 residues. Germline CDR1 and CDR2: MDHEN and SYDVKM. With 8 bases clipped from V and 3 bases from J, the junction kept 10 bases outside the gene matches. The CDR3 is CASVPPGQVYEQYF. In nucleotides, the CDR3 is TGTGCCAGCGTTCCCCCCGGACAGGTCTACGAGCAGTACTTC.

This chain uses TRBV5-1 with TRBJ2-1; 9 bases match TRBD2. With V trimmed by 4 bases and J by 7 bases, 6 bases remained unmatched. The CDR3 contains 14 residues. Germline CDR1 and CDR2: SGHRS and YFSETQ. The CDR3 is CASSNLAGANEQFF. CDR3 in DNA: TGCGCCAGCAGCAATTTAGCGGGAGCAAATGAGCAGTTCTTC. The whole variable domain, filled in from reference TRBV5-1 and TRBJ2-1, reads KAGVTQTPRYLIKTRGQQVTLSCSPISGHRSVSWYQQTPGQGLQFLFEYFSETQRNKGNFPGRFSGRQFSNSRSEMNVSTLELGDSALYLCASSNLAGANEQFFGPGTRLTVL.

This chain links TRBV4-3 with TRBJ2-5; unclear D gene. V lost 4 bases to trimming and J lost 2 bases, with 14 bases between them. The CDR3 consists of 15 residues. CDR1 LGHNA and CDR2 YSLEER come from the germline V gene. CDR3 sequence reads: CASSLIWASQETQYF. CDR3 nucleotide sequence: TGCGCCAGCAGCCTTATTTGGGCTTCTCAAGAGACCCAGTACTTC.

The V gene is TRBV7-7, the J gene TRBJ2-5; D call uncertain. The germline V and J ends were trimmed by 5 bases and 1 base, with 17 bases remaining between them. CDR3 length: 16 amino acids. CDR1 and CDR2 (germline): SSHAT, FNYEAQ (reference sequence). The CDR3 bases are TGTGCCAGCAGCCACAAGGCGGTTAGGGTCCAAGAGACCCAGTACTTC. Amino acids: CASSHKAVRVQETQYF.

The rearrangement uses TRBV6-1 and TRBJ2-7; D is unclear. This CDR3 comprises 17 residues. The V end was cut by 2 bases, the J end by 0 bases, with 17 bases between. In germline, CDR1 is MNHNS, CDR2 SASEGT. CDR3 bases: TGTGCCAGCAGTGAACAGGAGTCCGTCGAGGTCTCCTACGAGCAGTACTTC. Amino acid sequence: CASSEQESVEVSYEQYF.

The sample holds one count of this clone. The J gene is TRBJ1-2, the V gene TRBV7-9; D is unresolved. The V end was cut by 7 bases, the J end by 7 bases, with 19 bases between. Germline V gene data show CDR1 as SEHNR and CDR2 as FQNEAQ (reference sequence). CDR3 length equals 14 residues. CDR3: CASTFKSMGVGYTF. CDR3 DNA: TGTGCCAGCACTTTCAAAAGTATGGGTGTTGGCTACACCTTC. The full variable domain, in which reference TRBV7-9 and TRBJ1-2 provide the parts outside the CDR3, is DTGVSQNPRHKITKRGQNVTFRCDPISEHNRLYWYRQTLGQGPEFLTYFQNEAQLEKSRLLSDRFSAERPKGSFSTLEIQRTEQGDSAMYLCASTFKSMGVGYTFGSGTRLTVV.

The chain recombines TRBV6-6 with TRBJ2-2, with TRBD1 matching over 8 bases. CDR1 is MNHNY, CDR2 SVGAGI, per germline (reference sequence). The CDR3 contains 16 residues. V lost 4 bases and J lost 2; bases outside the gene matches: 6. CDR3 amino acids: CASSWSGGDNTGELFF. For the CDR3, the DNA is TGTGCCAGCAGTTGGTCAGGGGGCGACAACACCGGGGAGCTGTTTTTT.

This chain links TRBV10-2 with TRBJ1-2; perhaps TRBD1 as D (6 bases). This CDR3 has 13 amino acids. The V gene lost 10 bases and the J gene lost 0 bases, with 12 bases spanning the gap. Germline CDR1 reads WSHSY; CDR2 reads SAAADI. DNA of the CDR3: TGCGCCACCGGGGCAGGGGCTAACTATGGCTACACCTTC. It yields the protein CATGAGANYGYTF.

V gene TRBV2 combines with J gene TRBJ2-7; maybe TRBD2 (8 bases). CDR3 length: 15 amino acids. Trimming left V 6 bases short and J 6 bases short, with 21 bases between. Germline V gives CDR1 SNHLY, CDR2 FYNNEI. This CDR3 reads CASSPGGGGRSEQYF. CDR3 bases: TGTGCCAGCAGCCCAGGGGGGGGCGGGAGGTCCGAGCAGTACTTC.

The rearrangement links TRBV5-6 to TRBJ1-2, with D possibly TRBD1 on 5 matching bases. This CDR3 region has 13 residues. The V end was cut by 6 bases, the J end by 8 bases, with 17 bases between. CDR1 is SGHDT, CDR2 YYEEEE, per germline. This CDR3 reads CASNLGGLMGYTF. DNA of the CDR3: TGTGCCAGCAACCTGGGGGGGTTGATGGGCTACACCTTC.

The rearrangement joins TRBV9 to TRBJ2-3; D is ambiguous. CDR1 and CDR2 (germline): SGDLS, YYNGEE. The V end was cut by 4 bases, the J end by 6 bases, with 21 bases between. The CDR3 length is 16 residues. DNA of the CDR3: TGTGCCAGCAGCTCTACACTCTGGCGCCGGTCGGATACGCAGTATTTT. This translates into CASSSTLWRRSDTQYF.

This chain connects TRBV6-1 to TRBJ1-1, with a weak D call TRBD1 (5 bases). The CDR3 has 15 amino acids. Germline V gives CDR1 MNHNS, CDR2 SASEGT. Trimming took off 3 bases at V and 1 base at J, with 12 bases between the two ends. The CDR3 is CASSDLGRANTEAFF. The CDR3 DNA sequence: TGTGCCAGCAGTGATCTAGGCAGGGCGAACACTGAAGCTTTCTTT.

The chain carries TRBV12-5 and TRBJ1-5, with 7 bases matching TRBD1. V lost 10 bases to trimming and J lost 5 bases; unmatched junction nucleotides: 14. CDR3 length: 15 residues. Germline CDR1 LGHNT, CDR2 FRNRAP. This CDR3 reads CATQTGSIPHQPQHF. The CDR3 nucleotides are TGTGCTACCCAGACAGGGAGCATCCCTCATCAGCCCCAGCATTTT.

The CDR3 nucleotides read TGTGCCAGCAGCTTAGGCGGGGGGCCGGATACGCAGTATTTT. It codes for CASSLGGGPDTQYF. V gene TRBV7-2 combines with J gene TRBJ2-3, with 8 nucleotides matching TRBD2. J gave up 6 bases and V 1 base, and 3 bases lay outside the gene matches. Per germline, CDR1 SGHTA and CDR2 FQGNSA. CDR3 length: 14 residues.

In its sample, this clone was seen once. The chain is built from TRBV2 and TRBJ1-2, with D unresolved. The germline V gene encodes CDR1 SNHLY and CDR2 FYNNEI. V dropped 11 bases and J dropped 4 bases, with 14 bases sitting between them. The CDR3 contains 12 residues. CDR3: CAGRTARYGYTF. The CDR3 bases are TGTGCCGGAAGGACGGCCCGCTATGGCTACACCTTC. The variable domain in full, with the rest retrieved from reference TRBV2 and TRBJ1-2, is EPEVTQTPSHQVTQMGQEVILRCVPISNHLYFYWYRQILGQKVEFLVSFYNNEISEKSEIFDDQFSVERPDGSNFTLKIRSTKLEDSAMYFCAGRTARYGYTFGSGTRLTVV.